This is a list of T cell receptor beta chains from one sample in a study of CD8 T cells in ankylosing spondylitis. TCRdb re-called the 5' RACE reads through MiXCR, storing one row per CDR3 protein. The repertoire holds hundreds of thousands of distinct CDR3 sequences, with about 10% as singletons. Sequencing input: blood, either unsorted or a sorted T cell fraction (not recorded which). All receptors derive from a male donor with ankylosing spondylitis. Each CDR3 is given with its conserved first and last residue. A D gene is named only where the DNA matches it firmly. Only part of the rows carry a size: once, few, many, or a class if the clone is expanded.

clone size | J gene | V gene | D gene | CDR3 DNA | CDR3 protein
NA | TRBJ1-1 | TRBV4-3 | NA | TGCGCCAGCAGCCGCCACGGACGGCACATGAACACTGAAGCTTTCTTT | CASSRHGRHMNTEAFF
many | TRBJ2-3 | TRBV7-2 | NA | TGTGCCAGCAGCCACGGGCTCTTTAGCACAGATACGCAGTATTTT | CASSHGLFSTDTQYF
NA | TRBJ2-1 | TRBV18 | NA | TGTGCCAGCTCACCATCCACCTGGCAGGGCCATGAGCAGTTCTTC | CASSPSTWQGHEQFF
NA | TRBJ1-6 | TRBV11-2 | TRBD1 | TGTGCCAGCAGCTTAACCTACAGGGGTACCGGGTATAATTCACCCCTCCACTTT | CASSLTYRGTGYNSPLHF
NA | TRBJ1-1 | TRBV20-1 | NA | TGCAGTGTTAGGCGGATGTCAGGACCGACGAACACTGAAGCTTTCTTT | CSVRRMSGPTNTEAFF
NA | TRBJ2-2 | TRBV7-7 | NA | TGTGCTAGCAGCTTTTCTCCGGGACTGTCGATCGGGGAGCTGTTTTTT | CASSFSPGLSIGELFF
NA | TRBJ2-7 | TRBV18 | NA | TGTGCCAGCTCACCCAGGGTATTCCACGAGCAGTACTTC | CASSPRVFHEQYF
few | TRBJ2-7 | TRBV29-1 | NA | TGCAGCGTTGTAGGGGGACGGCTCTACGAGCAGTACTTC | CSVVGGRLYEQYF
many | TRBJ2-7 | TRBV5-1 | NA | TGTGCCAGCAGCTTAACGTCGGGGGCCTACGAGCAGTACTTC | CASSLTSGAYEQYF
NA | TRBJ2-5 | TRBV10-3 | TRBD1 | TGTGCCACCCGGGACAGCCAATATGAGGCCCAGTACTTC | CATRDSQYEAQYF
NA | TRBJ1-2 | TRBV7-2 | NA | TGTGCCAGCAGCTTAGTTACGGGATCGGGCTATGGCTACACCTTC | CASSLVTGSGYGYTF
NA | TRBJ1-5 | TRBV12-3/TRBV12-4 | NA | TGTGCCAGCAGAGCGAACGGGGTCACCAATCAGCCCCAGCATTTT | CASRANGVTNQPQHF
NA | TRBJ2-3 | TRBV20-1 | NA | TGCAGTGCCCCGGATAGGGGGGGACACCGGACGCAGTATTTT | CSAPDRGGHRTQYF
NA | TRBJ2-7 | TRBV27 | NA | TGTGCCAGCAGTCCGACCCTACACCGGGACTCCGAGCAGTACTTC | CASSPTLHRDSEQYF
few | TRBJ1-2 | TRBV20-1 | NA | TGCAGTGCTAGAGATACCCCGAGCTATGGCTACACCTTC | CSARDTPSYGYTF
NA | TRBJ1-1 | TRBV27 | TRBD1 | TGTGCCAGCAGTCCTCTTGACAGGGGGACTGAAGCTTTCTTT | CASSPLDRGTEAFF
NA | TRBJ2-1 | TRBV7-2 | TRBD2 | TGTGCCAGCAGCTTAGTGGCGGGAGGGCCAGCCGAGCAGTTCTTC | CASSLVAGGPAEQFF
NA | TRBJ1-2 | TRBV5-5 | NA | TGTGCCAGCAGCTGGGGACACACTTCGGACTATGGCTACACCTTC | CASSWGHTSDYGYTF
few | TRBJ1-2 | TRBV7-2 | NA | TGTGCCAGCAGCCCCCAGTCCCAAGGCTATGGCTACACCTTC | CASSPQSQGYGYTF
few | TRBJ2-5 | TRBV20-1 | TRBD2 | TGCAGTGCTAGAGATCTAGGACTAGCGCAAGAGACCCAGTACTTC | CSARDLGLAQETQYF
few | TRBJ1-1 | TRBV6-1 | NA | TGTGCCAGCAGCAGAGGGTTAGGGAGCACTGAAGCTTTCTTT | CASSRGLGSTEAFF
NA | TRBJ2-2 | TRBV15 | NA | TGTGCCACCGCAATAAGGACAGTGAACACCGGGGAGCTGTTTTTT | CATAIRTVNTGELFF
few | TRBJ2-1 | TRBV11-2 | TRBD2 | TGTGCCAGCAGCCCCCACCCGGCGGGAGCTTCCGACAATGAGCAGTTCTTC | CASSPHPAGASDNEQFF
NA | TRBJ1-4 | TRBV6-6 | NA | TGTGCCAGCACCCCTTCGCCTGAAAAACTGTTTTTT | CASTPSPEKLFF
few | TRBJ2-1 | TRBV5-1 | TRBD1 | TGCGCCAGCAGGTGGGACAGAGACAATGAGCAGTTCTTC | CASRWDRDNEQFF
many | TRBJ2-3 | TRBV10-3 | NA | TGTGCCATCAGTGAGTGGGGCCCCACAGATACGCAGTATTTT | CAISEWGPTDTQYF
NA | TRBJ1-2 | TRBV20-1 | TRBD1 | TGCAGTGCTAGATCCCCGGACAGGTCCTTTGGTGGCTACACCTTC | CSARSPDRSFGGYTF
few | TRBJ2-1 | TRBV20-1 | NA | TGCAGTGCTAGTGCACCAGGGGCCTTCTGGGGCACTGAGCAGTTCTTC | CSASAPGAFWGTEQFF
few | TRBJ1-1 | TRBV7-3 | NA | TGTGCCAGCAGCCCCCAGACAGGTGGTGTAACTGAAGCTTTCTTT | CASSPQTGGVTEAFF
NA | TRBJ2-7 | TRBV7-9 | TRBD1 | TGTGCCAGCAGCTTACGAGCAGGGGGCGACGACGAGCAGTACTTC | CASSLRAGGDDEQYF
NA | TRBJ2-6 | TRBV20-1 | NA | TGCAGTGCTAGACGAGTATCAGCCAACGTCCTGACTTTC | CSARRVSANVLTF
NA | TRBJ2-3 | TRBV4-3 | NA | TGCGCCAGCAGCCAAGCAGGCCCCACAGATACGCAGTATTTT | CASSQAGPTDTQYF
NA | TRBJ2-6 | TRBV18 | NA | TGTGCCAGCTCACCAGGGACAACTGGGGCCAACGTCCTGACTTTC | CASSPGTTGANVLTF
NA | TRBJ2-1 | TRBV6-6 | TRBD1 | TGTGCCAGCAGGGGACAGGGTTACAATGAGCAGTTCTTC | CASRGQGYNEQFF
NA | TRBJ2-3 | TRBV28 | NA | TGTGCCAGCACCCCCAGAGGGTACTACACAGATACGCAGTATTTT | CASTPRGYYTDTQYF
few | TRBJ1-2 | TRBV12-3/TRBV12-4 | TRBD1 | TGTGCCTTCAGTTTATACAAAATTCGGGACAGTTATAACTATGGCTACACCTTC | CAFSLYKIRDSYNYGYTF
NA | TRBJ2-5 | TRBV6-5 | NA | TGTGCCAGCATCCCCTCAGAGACCCAGTACTTC | CASIPSETQYF
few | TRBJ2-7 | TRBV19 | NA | TGTGCCAGTAGTCCCCCTCCATACCAGTCCTACGAGCAGTACTTC | CASSPPPYQSYEQYF
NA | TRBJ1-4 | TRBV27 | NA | TGTGCCAGCAGTTTATACAGGAGGGGCGAAAAACTGTTTTTT | CASSLYRRGEKLFF
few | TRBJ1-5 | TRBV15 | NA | TGTGCCACCAGCAGAGAGGGCTTATTGCAGCCCCAGCATTTT | CATSREGLLQPQHF
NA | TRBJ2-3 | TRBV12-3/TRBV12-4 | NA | TGTGCCAGCAGTTTCACTGTGGCAGGGGCCTCAGATACGCAGTATTTT | CASSFTVAGASDTQYF
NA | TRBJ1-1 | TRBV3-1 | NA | TGTGCCAGCAGCCGGTCACCGGGCCTGAGCGAAGCTTTCTTT | CASSRSPGLSEAFF
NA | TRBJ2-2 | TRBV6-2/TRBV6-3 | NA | TGTGCCAGCAGTTACTTTTTCGGGGAGCTGTTTTTT | CASSYFFGELFF
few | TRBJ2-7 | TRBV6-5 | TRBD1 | TGTGCCAGCGTTCACCGCCTGGACAGGGTAACCTACGAGCAGTACTTC | CASVHRLDRVTYEQYF
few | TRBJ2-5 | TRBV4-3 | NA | TGCGCCAGCAGCCAGACCCTGTTGATAGAGACCCAGTACTTC | CASSQTLLIETQYF
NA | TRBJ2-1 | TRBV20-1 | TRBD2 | TGCAGTGCTCCCCCGGCGATCGGGACTAGCGGGAGCCCCCCCTACAATGAGCAGTTCTTC | CSAPPAIGTSGSPPYNEQFF
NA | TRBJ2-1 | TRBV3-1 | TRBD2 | TGTGCCTGCAGTCCTAGGGGACGGGGACTAGAGAGGGGAAGGGATGAGCAGTTCTTC | CACSPRGRGLERGRDEQFF
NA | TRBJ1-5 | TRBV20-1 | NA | TGCAGTGCTAGCCGTCTGAATCAGCCCCAGCATTTT | CSASRLNQPQHF
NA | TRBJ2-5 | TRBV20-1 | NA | TGCAGTGCTCCCCCCGGGCGCCAGGAGACCCAGTACTTC | CSAPPGRQETQYF
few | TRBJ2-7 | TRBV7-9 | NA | TGTGCCAGCAGCTTAGTTTTCGACACCGGGCCCTACGAGCAGTACTTC | CASSLVFDTGPYEQYF
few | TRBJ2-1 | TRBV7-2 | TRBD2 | TGTGCCAGCAGCTTACGGTCGGGGGGGCCGGGAAATGAGCAGTTCTTC | CASSLRSGGPGNEQFF
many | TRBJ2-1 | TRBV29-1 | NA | TGCAGCGGGACACAGGGTATCCCCTACAATGAGCAGTTCTTC | CSGTQGIPYNEQFF
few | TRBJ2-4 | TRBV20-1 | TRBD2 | TGCAGTGCTCCCCGGACTAGCGGGAGGGTTCGTCAGTACTTC | CSAPRTSGRVRQYF
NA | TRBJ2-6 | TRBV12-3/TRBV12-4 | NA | TGTGCCAGCAGTTTACCCGGGGACTCTGGGGCCAACGTCCTGACTTTC | CASSLPGDSGANVLTF
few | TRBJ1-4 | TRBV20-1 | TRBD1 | TGCAGTGCTCCCAGGGACAGGTCACACGAAAAACTGTTTTTT | CSAPRDRSHEKLFF
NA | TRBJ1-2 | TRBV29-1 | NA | TGCAGCGTAGCGACCCTCATTGATGGCTACACCTTC | CSVATLIDGYTF
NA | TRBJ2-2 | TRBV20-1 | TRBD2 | TGCAGTGCTACTAGCGGGAGCATCACCGGGGAGCTGTTTTTT | CSATSGSITGELFF